One T cell receptor beta chain is described in this entry. The data stem from a study of blood T cell repertoires in COVID-19. Study at large: Samples came from the United States, Italy and Spain, spanning acute and convalescent COVID-19.

The assay was immunoSEQ multiplex PCR, and TCRdb's table has in-frame clones only and misses some. The data show around 250,000 clones, approximately 86% seen once. There are 14 residues in the CDR3. Germline-derived CDR1 and CDR2 are MNHEY and SVGAGI. V dropped 6 bases and J dropped 11 bases, with 22 bases sitting between them. The chain recombines TRBV6-5 with TRBJ1-1; no clear D gene. The sample comprised peripheral blood. This clonotype was sampled from a woman aged 70 to 79 with active or convalescent COVID-19. CDR3 DNA: TGTGCCAGCAGCCAAAATGCCAACTCCCGGAGGGCTTTCTTT. Translating gives CASSQNANSRRAFF.